This TCR beta chain was obtained from a study of blood T cell repertoires in COVID-19. The germline V gene encodes CDR1 MNHEY and CDR2 SMNVEV (reference sequence). This CDR3 has 15 residues. V shed 0 bases and J 5 bases; nucleotides not matched to a gene: 5. Using immunoSEQ multiplex PCR, the repertoire was profiled, and TCRdb retains in-frame clones only, with some absent. The data contain roughly 190,000 clones, approximately 90% of them singletons. The chain carries TRBV27 and TRBJ1-1, with TRBD1 identical over 8 bases. The clonotype comes from a human donor in a cohort sampled during active COVID-19. The sequenced material came from peripheral blood. Written as DNA, the CDR3 is TGTGCCAGCAGTTTATCCCGACAGGGGATGACTGAAGCTTTCTTT. Translation: CASSLSRQGMTEAFF.